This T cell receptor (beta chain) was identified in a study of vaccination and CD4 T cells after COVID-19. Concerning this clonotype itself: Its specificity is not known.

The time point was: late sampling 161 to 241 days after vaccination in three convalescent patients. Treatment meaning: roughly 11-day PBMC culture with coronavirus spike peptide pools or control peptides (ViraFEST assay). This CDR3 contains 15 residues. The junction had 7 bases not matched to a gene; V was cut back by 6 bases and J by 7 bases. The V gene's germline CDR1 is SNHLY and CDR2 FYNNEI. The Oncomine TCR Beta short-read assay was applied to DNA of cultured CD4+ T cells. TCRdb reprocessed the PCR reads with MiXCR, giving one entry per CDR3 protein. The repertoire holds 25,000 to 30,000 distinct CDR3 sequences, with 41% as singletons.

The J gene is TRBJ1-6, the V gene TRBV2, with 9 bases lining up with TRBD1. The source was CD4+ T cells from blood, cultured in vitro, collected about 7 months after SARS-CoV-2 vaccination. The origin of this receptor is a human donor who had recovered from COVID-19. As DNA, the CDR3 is TGTGCCAGCAGCCCGGGACAGGGAACCAATTCACCCCTCCACTTT. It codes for CASSPGQGTNSPLHF.